This T cell receptor beta chain is drawn from a study of blood T cells in healthy people across ages. Alongside a J-beta primer mix, a sample-barcoded 5' primer served in a second PCR lasting about 6 to 12 cycles. Through a template-switch adaptor with 12 random nucleotides, each cDNA molecule received a tag. TCRdb fed the 5' RACE reads into MiXCR, producing one record per CDR3 protein. The sample gives approximately 1.5 million distinct CDR3 sequences, almost 35% of which show up once; about 11% is in the top ten. The CDR3 loop spans 14 amino acids. Losses at the gene ends were 6 bases for V and 2 bases for J; bases not matched to a gene: 4. The V gene's germline CDR1 is MNHEY and CDR2 SVGAGI. The draw of peripheral blood yielded roughly 10 milliliters from each donor. Each sample yielded at least 5 micrograms of PBMC total RNA.

The sequence came from a woman under 40 in good health. The V gene is TRBV6-5, the J gene TRBJ2-1; TRBD2 agrees at 7 bases. Sequenced sample: blood. In DNA, the CDR3 is TGTGCCAGCAGAAAGCGGGGACCCTACAATGAGCAGTTCTTC. This codes for CASRKRGPYNEQFF.